This T cell receptor beta chain was documented in a study of shared clonotypes between healthy human individuals. In the case of this clone: Its specificity is unknown.

Whole-study findings and limits: Non-shared clonotypes had lower generation probabilities than clonotypes shared by all four sorted-subset donors. Rarefaction indicated that sorted-subset sequencing remained incomplete although depth was large. Between four donors, naive CD4 clonotypes were shared at a level of approximately 5%.

V lost 0 bases, J lost 7 bases, and 7 bases lay in between. Germline lookup yields CDR1 SGHRS and CDR2 YFSETQ. The CDR3 is 13 amino acids. It was across several immunoSEQ plates that each subset's genomic DNA was evenly split. Some clones are missing from TCRdb's copy, which holds only in-frame ones; the method was immunoSEQ multiplex PCR. The table has about 180,000 clones, approximately 92% seen once. Sequencing was performed on naive CD4+ T cells sorted from blood. Stated subset: CD45RA+ positively selected. The rearrangement joins TRBV5-1 to TRBJ2-2; D may be TRBD2 (5 bases). The receptor was derived from a woman in her thirties in good health. CDR3 amino acids: CASSLGESGELFF. The CDR3 DNA follows: TGCGCCAGCAGCTTGGGGGAGAGCGGGGAGCTGTTTTTT.